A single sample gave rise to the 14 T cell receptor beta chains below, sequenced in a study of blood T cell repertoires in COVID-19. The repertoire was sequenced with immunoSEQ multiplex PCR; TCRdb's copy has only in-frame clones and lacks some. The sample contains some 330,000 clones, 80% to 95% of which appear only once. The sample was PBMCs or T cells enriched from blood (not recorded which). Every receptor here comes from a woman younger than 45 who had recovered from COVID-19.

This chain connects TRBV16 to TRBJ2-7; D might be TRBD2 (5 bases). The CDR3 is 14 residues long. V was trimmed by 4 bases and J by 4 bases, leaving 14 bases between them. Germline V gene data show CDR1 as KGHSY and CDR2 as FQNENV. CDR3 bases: TGTGCCAGCAGCCGGCCTAGCCTAGGATACGAGCAGTACTTC. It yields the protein CASSRPSLGYEQYF.

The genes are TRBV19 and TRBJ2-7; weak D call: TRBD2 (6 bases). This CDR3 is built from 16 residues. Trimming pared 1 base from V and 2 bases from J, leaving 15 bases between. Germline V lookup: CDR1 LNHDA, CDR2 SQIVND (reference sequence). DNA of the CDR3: TGTGCCAGTAGTATAGGCCAGGGAGGAGCGGCCTACGAGCAGTACTTC. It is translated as CASSIGQGGAAYEQYF.

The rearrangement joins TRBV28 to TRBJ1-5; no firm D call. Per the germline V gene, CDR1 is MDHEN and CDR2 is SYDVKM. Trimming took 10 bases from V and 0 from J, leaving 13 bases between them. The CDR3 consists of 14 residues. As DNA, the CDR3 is TGTGCCACCATCCCACAACATAGCAATCAGCCCCAGCATTTT. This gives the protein CATIPQHSNQPQHF.

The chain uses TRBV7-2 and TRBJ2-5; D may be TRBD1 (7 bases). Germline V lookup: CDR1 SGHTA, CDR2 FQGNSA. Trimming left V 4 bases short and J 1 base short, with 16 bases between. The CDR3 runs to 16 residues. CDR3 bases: TGTGCCAGCAGCTATAACCAGGGGGGAGGCCAAGAGACCCAGTACTTC. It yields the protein CASSYNQGGGQETQYF.

CDR3: CASSRFLGDRQPQHF. CDR3 in DNA: TGTGCCAGCAGCCGCTTTTTAGGGGACAGACAGCCCCAGCATTTT. The rearrangement links TRBV27 to TRBJ1-5; 7 bases are a match to TRBD1. Per the germline V gene, CDR1 is MNHEY and CDR2 is SMNVEV (reference sequence). The CDR3 is made up of 15 amino acids. The trim removed 6 bases at V and 7 bases at J, leaving 12 bases unmatched.

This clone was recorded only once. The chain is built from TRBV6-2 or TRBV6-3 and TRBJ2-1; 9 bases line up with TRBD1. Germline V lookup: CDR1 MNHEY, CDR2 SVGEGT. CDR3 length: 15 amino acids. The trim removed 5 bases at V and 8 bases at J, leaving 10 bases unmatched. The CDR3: CASSVGTGNRHEQFF. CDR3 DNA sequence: TGTGCCAGCAGTGTCGGGACAGGGAATAGACATGAGCAGTTCTTC.

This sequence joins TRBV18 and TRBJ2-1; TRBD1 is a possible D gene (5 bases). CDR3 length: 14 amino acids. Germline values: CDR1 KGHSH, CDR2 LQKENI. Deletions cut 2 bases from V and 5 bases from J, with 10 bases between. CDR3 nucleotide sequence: TGTGCCAGCTCACCAGATCAACAGGACAATGAGCAGTTCTTC. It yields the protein CASSPDQQDNEQFF.

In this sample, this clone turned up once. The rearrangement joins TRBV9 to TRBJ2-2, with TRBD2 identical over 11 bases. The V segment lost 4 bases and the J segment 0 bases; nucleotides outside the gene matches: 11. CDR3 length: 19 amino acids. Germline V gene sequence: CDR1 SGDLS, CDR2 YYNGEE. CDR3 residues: CASSLPGTSGTSNTGELFF. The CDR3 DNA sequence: TGTGCCAGCAGCCTTCCCGGGACTAGCGGAACCTCGAACACCGGGGAGCTGTTTTTT.

The CDR3 nucleotides are TGTGCCAGCAGTAACAGGGAGAACACTGAAGCTTTCTTT. This sequence encodes CASSNRENTEAFF. This sequence joins TRBV12-3 or TRBV12-4 and TRBJ1-1; TRBD1 might be the D (6 bases). The V end lost 5 bases, the J end lost 1 base, and 8 bases lay between the germline ends. The CDR3 covers 13 residues.

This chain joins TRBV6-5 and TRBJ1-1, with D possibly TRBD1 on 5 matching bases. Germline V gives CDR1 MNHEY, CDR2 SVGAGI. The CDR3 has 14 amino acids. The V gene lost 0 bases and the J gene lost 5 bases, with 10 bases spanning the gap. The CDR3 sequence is CASSYSGRVTEAFF. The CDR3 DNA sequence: TGTGCCAGCAGTTACTCGGGCAGGGTGACTGAAGCTTTCTTT.

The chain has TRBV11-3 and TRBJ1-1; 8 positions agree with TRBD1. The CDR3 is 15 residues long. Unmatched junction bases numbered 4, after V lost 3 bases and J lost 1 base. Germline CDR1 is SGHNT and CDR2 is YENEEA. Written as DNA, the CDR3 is TGTGCCAGCAGCTTTTCCGGGACAGGGAACACTGAAGCTTTCTTT. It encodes CASSFSGTGNTEAFF. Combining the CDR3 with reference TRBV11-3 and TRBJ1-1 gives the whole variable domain EAGVVQSPRYKIIEKKQPVAFWCNPISGHNTLYWYLQNLGQGPELLIRYENEEAVDDSQLPKDRFSAERLKGVDSTLKIQPAELGDSAVYLCASSFSGTGNTEAFFGQGTRLTVV.

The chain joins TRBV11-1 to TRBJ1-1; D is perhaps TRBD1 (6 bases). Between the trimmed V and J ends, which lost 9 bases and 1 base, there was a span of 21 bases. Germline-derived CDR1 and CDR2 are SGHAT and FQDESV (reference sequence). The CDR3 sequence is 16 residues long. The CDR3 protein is CASGSSQGTRNTEAFF. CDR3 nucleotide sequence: TGTGCCAGTGGATCCTCACAGGGAACTCGGAACACTGAAGCTTTCTTT.

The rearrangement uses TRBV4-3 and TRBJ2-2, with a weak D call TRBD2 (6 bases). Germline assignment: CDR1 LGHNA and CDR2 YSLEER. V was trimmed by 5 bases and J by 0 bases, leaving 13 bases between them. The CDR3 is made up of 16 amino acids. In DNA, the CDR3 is TGCGCCAGCAGCACTTTAGCGGTAACGAACACCGGGGAGCTGTTTTTT. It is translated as CASSTLAVTNTGELFF.

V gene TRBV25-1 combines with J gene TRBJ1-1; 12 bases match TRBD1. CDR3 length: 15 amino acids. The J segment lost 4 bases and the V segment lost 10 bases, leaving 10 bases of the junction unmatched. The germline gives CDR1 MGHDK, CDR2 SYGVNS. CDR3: CATQGTGGSGTEAFF. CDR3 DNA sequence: TGTGCCACCCAGGGGACAGGGGGCTCGGGCACTGAAGCTTTCTTT.